The clone carrying this TCR beta chain occurred a few times. TCRdb reprocessed the RT-PCR reads with MiXCR, giving one entry per CDR3 protein. This table has a few hundred thousand distinct CDR3 sequences, approximately 7.2% appearing once. The germline V and J ends were trimmed by 3 bases and 2 bases, with 14 bases remaining between them. Germline CDR1 is DFQATT and CDR2 is SNEGSKA (reference sequence). This CDR3 has 14 amino acids. This entry is derived from a study of response to subunit inactivated influenza vaccine. Sequenced here: PBMCs from blood, sampled about 23 months after vaccination. This sequence was found in a man aged 45 to 70 who received an inactivated influenza vaccine. V usage is TRBV20-1 and J usage is TRBJ2-7; D might be TRBD2 (7 bases). The CDR3 loop reads CSASHAGAAYEQYF. The CDR3 bases are TGCAGTGCTAGTCATGCGGGGGCCGCCTACGAGCAGTACTTC.